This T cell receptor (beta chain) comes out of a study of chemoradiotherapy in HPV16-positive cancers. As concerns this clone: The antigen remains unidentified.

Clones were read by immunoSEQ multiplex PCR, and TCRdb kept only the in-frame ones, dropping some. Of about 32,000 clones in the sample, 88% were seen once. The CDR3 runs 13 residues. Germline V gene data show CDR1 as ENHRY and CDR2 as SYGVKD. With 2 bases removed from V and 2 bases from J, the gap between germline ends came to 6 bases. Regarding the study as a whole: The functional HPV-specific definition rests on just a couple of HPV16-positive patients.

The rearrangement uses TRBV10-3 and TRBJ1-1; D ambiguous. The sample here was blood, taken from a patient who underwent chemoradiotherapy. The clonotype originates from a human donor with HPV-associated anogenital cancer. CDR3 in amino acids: CAISEAYNTEAFF. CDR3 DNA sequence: TGTGCCATCAGTGAGGCCTATAACACTGAAGCTTTCTTT.